This TCR beta chain is drawn from a study of response to subunit inactivated influenza vaccine. Each CDR3 protein gets one entry after TCRdb re-called the RT-PCR reads with MiXCR. The data contain roughly 700,000 distinct CDR3 sequences, over 11% of them singletons. The CDR3 loop spans 16 amino acids. From germline, CDR1 is SGHRS and CDR2 YFSETQ. Trimming left V 0 bases short and J 2 bases short, with 15 bases between. This TCR was recovered from a man aged 50 to 60 who received an inactivated influenza vaccine. J is TRBJ2-7 and V is TRBV5-1; D remains ambiguous. The sequenced sample was PBMCs from blood, obtained around 15 days before vaccination. Written as DNA, the CDR3 is TGCGCCAGCAGCTTGGCCGGCTCGGGCAGCGCCTACGAGCAGTACTTC. Its protein product is CASSLAGSGSAYEQYF.